This passage covers 31 T cell receptor beta chains from one sample sequenced in a study of early stage breast cancer tumors. Assay used: immunoSEQ multiplex PCR; TCRdb lists only in-frame clones, some missing. This sample has about 53,000 clones, with about nine tenths found just once. The sample consisted of blood. Receptor source: a person between 65 and 79 years old with breast cancer.

The chain recombines TRBV2 with TRBJ1-5, with TRBD1 matching 8 bases. CDR3 length equals 16 residues. Germline V gene data show CDR1 as SNHLY and CDR2 as FYNNEI. The trim removed 7 bases at V and 2 bases at J, leaving 10 bases unmatched. The CDR3 sequence is CASNSFGTGRNQPQHF. The CDR3 DNA reads as TGTGCCAGCAATTCATTCGGGACAGGTCGCAATCAGCCCCAGCATTTT.

V is TRBV28 and J is TRBJ1-3, with 8 bases identical to TRBD1. CDR3 length equals 12 residues. The germline V gene encodes CDR1 MDHEN and CDR2 SYDVKM. Germline trimming cut 7 bases from V and 6 bases from J; bases unmatched to any gene: 2. The CDR3 nucleotides are TGTGCCAGCATCCAGGGGGCAAACACCATATATTTT. This encodes CASIQGANTIYF.

CDR3 nucleotides: TGTGCCACCCGGACAGGGGAGGACACCGGGGAGCTGTTTTTT. It specifies CATRTGEDTGELFF. V is TRBV10-3 and J is TRBJ2-2; 9 bases are shared with TRBD1. Germline V lookup: CDR1 ENHRY, CDR2 SYGVKD. This CDR3 spans 14 amino acids. The V gene end was trimmed by 10 bases and the J gene end by 3 bases; junction bases not matched to a gene: 6.

CDR3 loop: CSARLRNIQYF. The CDR3 DNA sequence: TGCAGTGCTAGGCTCAGGAACATTCAGTACTTC. V usage is TRBV20-1 and J usage is TRBJ2-4; D unclear. The CDR3 contains 11 residues. Germline V gene data show CDR1 as DFQATT and CDR2 as SNEGSKA (reference sequence). The V gene lost 3 bases and the J gene lost 7 bases, with 7 bases spanning the gap.

This chain connects TRBV6-1 to TRBJ2-7, with no clear D. This CDR3 is built from 11 residues. The V gene lost 4 bases and the J gene lost 6 bases, with 7 bases spanning the gap. The germline V gene has CDR1 MNHNS and CDR2 SASEGT. The CDR3 nucleotides are TGTGCCAGCAGTGTTGACATCGAGCAGTACTTC. This sequence encodes CASSVDIEQYF.

The V gene is TRBV10-3, the J gene TRBJ2-7; D possibly corresponds to TRBD2 (5 bases). Germline lookup yields CDR1 ENHRY and CDR2 SYGVKD. The CDR3 runs 11 residues. Trimming shortened V by 10 bases and J by 2 bases, and 9 bases separated the two germline ends. CDR3: CATGVAYEQYF. The CDR3 bases are TGTGCCACCGGGGTCGCCTACGAGCAGTACTTC.

The rearrangement uses TRBV13 and TRBJ2-4; D gene ambiguous. The CDR3 is made up of 15 amino acids. The ends were cut back, 3 bases at V and 1 base at J, with 10 bases in the middle. Per germline, CDR1 PRHDT and CDR2 FYEKMQ (reference sequence). The CDR3, as DNA: TGTGCCAGCAGCTTGATGGTCCAGGCCAAAAACATTCAGTACTTC. This gives the protein CASSLMVQAKNIQYF.

The chain has TRBV5-1 and TRBJ1-1; TRBD1 might be the D (5 bases). The CDR3 sequence is 13 residues long. Germline V gene data show CDR1 as SGHRS and CDR2 as YFSETQ. V lost 0 bases and J lost 6, with 9 bases in between. CDR3 sequence: CASSLEGLSEAFF. CDR3 DNA sequence: TGCGCCAGCAGCTTGGAGGGGCTCTCTGAAGCTTTCTTT.

The gene calls are TRBV21-1 and TRBJ1-2; TRBD1 is the table's D call, not checked against the DNA. TRBV21-1 is annotated as a pseudogene. The CDR3 has 15 residues. CDR3 sequence: CASWFTVAGAVGYTF. The CDR3 region has the DNA TGTGCCAGCTGGTTTACGGTGGCAGGGGCCGTGGGCTACACCTTC.

The gene calls are TRBV11-2 and TRBJ2-5, with a tentative D call TRBD2 (6 bases). Germline lookup yields CDR1 SGHAT and CDR2 FQNNGV. This CDR3 region has 11 residues. Trimming took 0 bases from V and 13 from J, leaving 9 bases between them. The CDR3: CASSLEVAAYF. The CDR3 nucleotides are TGTGCCAGCAGCTTAGAGGTAGCGGCGTACTTC.

Concerning this clone: Mismatch with germline at one junction end may stem from a read error. The chain is built from TRBV29-1 and TRBJ1-2, with TRBD1 as a possible D gene (5 bases). The CDR3 contains 12 residues. From germline, CDR1 is SQVTM and CDR2 ANQGSEA. Written as DNA, the CDR3 is TGCAGCGTTAAAGACAGATACTATGGCTACACCTTC. It is translated as CSVKDRYYGYTF.

The chain joins TRBV14 to TRBJ1-5, with D hard to call. V lost 0 bases and J lost 9, with 9 bases in between. This CDR3 comprises 13 residues. Germline V gives CDR1 SGHDN, CDR2 FVKESK. The CDR3 loop reads CASSQDFRRPQHF. The DNA of the CDR3 is TGTGCCAGCAGCCAAGATTTTAGGAGGCCCCAGCATTTT.

The chain employs TRBV6-5 and TRBJ2-7, with TRBD2 matching 8 bases. Per the germline V gene, CDR1 is MNHEY and CDR2 is SVGAGI. This CDR3 spans 14 amino acids. Trimming cost V 6 bases and J 2 bases; bases outside gene matches: 6. The DNA for the CDR3 is TGTGCCAGCAGCCCGCGGGGGGAGGCCTACGAGCAGTACTTC. Encoded protein: CASSPRGEAYEQYF.

The chain combines TRBV29-1 with TRBJ1-1; possibly TRBD1 for D (5 bases). Germline V gives CDR1 SQVTM, CDR2 ANQGSEA. The CDR3 has 15 residues. The ends were cut back, 0 bases at V and 3 bases at J, with 14 bases in the middle. CDR3 residues: CSVEDGSWGDTEAFF. The CDR3 region has the DNA TGCAGCGTTGAAGATGGGTCTTGGGGGGACACTGAAGCTTTCTTT.

The genes are TRBV2 and TRBJ1-1, with a possible D match to TRBD1 (5 bases). The CDR3 has 15 amino acids. The ends were cut back, 2 bases at V and 3 bases at J, with 13 bases in the middle. Germline V lookup: CDR1 SNHLY, CDR2 FYNNEI. The DNA of the CDR3 is TGTGCCAGCAGTGAAATGGGTTGGGGGGACACTGAAGCTTTCTTT. The encoded protein is CASSEMGWGDTEAFF.

The chain carries TRBV5-1 and TRBJ1-3, with a weak D call TRBD1 (5 bases). Germline loops: CDR1 SGHRS, CDR2 YFSETQ. The CDR3 loop spans 17 amino acids. The V end was cut by 3 bases, the J end by 0 bases, with 16 bases between. CDR3 sequence (DNA): TGCGCCAGCAGCTGGGGCCAGGGCTGGATCTCTGGAAACACCATATATTTT. It encodes CASSWGQGWISGNTIYF.

The chain links TRBV21-1 to TRBJ1-2. TRBV21-1 is a recognized pseudogene. CDR3 length: 17 amino acids. CDR3 residues: CASPHGGADCGDYGYTF. For the CDR3, the DNA is TGTGCCAGCCCTCACGGGGGGGCGGACTGTGGTGACTATGGCTACACCTTC.

The chain joins TRBV21-1 to TRBJ2-1; the listed D gene, TRBD2, was not tested against the DNA. TRBV21-1 is termed a pseudogene. The CDR3 totals 15 residues. The CDR3 nucleotides are TGTGCCAGCGCCCCTAGCGGGGGCTCCTACAATGAGCAGTTCTTC. Its translation is CASAPSGGSYNEQFF.

The V call is TRBV30, the J call TRBJ1-4; weak D call: TRBD1 (6 bases). Looked up from germline, CDR1 is GTSNPN and CDR2 is SVGIG (reference sequence). Trimming left V 3 bases short and J 5 bases short, with 16 bases between. The CDR3 runs to 15 residues. This chain's CDR3 is CAWRKIQGENEKLFF. CDR3 DNA sequence: TGTGCCTGGAGGAAAATACAGGGAGAGAATGAAAAACTGTTTTTT.

Comments on this clone: An end of the junction differs from the germline gene, which may be a read error. The rearrangement links TRBV7-7 to TRBJ2-5; the D is unclear. The CDR3 has 14 residues. CDR1 and CDR2 (germline): SSHAT, FNYEAQ (reference sequence). In nucleotides, the CDR3 is TGTGCTAGCAGCTTTGCTATCGACCAAGAGACCCAGTACTTC. This translates into CASSFAIDQETQYF.

The J gene is TRBJ1-4, the V gene TRBV4-2; TRBD1 is a possible D gene (6 bases). The CDR3 has 14 amino acids. Trimming took off 3 bases at V and 8 bases at J, with 13 bases between the two ends. The V gene's germline CDR1 is LGHNA and CDR2 YNFKEQ. In DNA, the CDR3 is TGTGCCAGCAGCCACAGGGACACGGGCGAAAAACTGTTTTTT. Amino acid sequence: CASSHRDTGEKLFF.

The chain uses TRBV10-2 and TRBJ1-6; D not certain. The germline gives CDR1 WSHSY, CDR2 SAAADI. This CDR3 spans 16 amino acids. Trimming pared 4 bases from V and 7 bases from J, leaving 17 bases between. This CDR3 is CASSAPGGPGNSPLHF. In nucleotides, the CDR3 is TGCGCCAGCAGTGCCCCCGGAGGGCCGGGGAATTCACCCCTCCACTTT.

The CDR3 DNA reads as TGCGCCAGCAGCTTTAGCGGGACCGAGACCCAGTACTTC. It specifies CASSFSGTETQYF. The chain couples TRBV5-1 to TRBJ2-5; TRBD2 matches 8 bases. The J segment lost 5 bases and the V segment lost 2 bases, leaving 2 bases of the junction unmatched. From germline, CDR1 is SGHRS and CDR2 YFSETQ. The length of the CDR3 is 13 residues.

The V and J genes are TRBV18 and TRBJ2-1; 11 bases line up with TRBD2. This CDR3 is built from 17 residues. CDR1 and CDR2 (germline): KGHSH, LQKENI. Trimming took 3 bases from V and 4 from J; bases not matched to a gene: 8. CDR3 DNA sequence: TGTGCCAGCTCACCCCAACTAGCGGGGGTGCCATACAATGAGCAGTTCTTC. Protein sequence: CASSPQLAGVPYNEQFF. Full variable domain (remainder filled in from reference TRBV18 and TRBJ2-1): NAGVMQNPRHLVRRRGQEARLRCSPMKGHSHVYWYRQLPEEGLKFMVYLQKENIIDESGMPKERFSAEFPKEGPSILRIQQVVRGDSAAYFCASSPQLAGVPYNEQFFGPGTRLTVL.

The genes are TRBV5-1 and TRBJ2-1; TRBD1 agrees at 10 bases. The CDR3 totals 19 residues. Trimming removed 4 bases from V and 4 bases from J; junction bases left unmatched: 17. The V gene's germline CDR1 is SGHRS and CDR2 YFSETQ. CDR3 sequence reads: CASSPRGATGTGAYNEQFF. CDR3 nucleotides: TGCGCCAGCAGCCCCAGAGGGGCAACCGGGACAGGGGCTTACAATGAGCAGTTCTTC.

The chain combines TRBV7-9 with TRBJ2-7; D perhaps matches TRBD1 (8 bases). V was pared by 5 bases and J by 1 base, with 15 bases between. The germline gives CDR1 SEHNR, CDR2 FQNEAQ (reference sequence). The CDR3 runs 15 residues. CDR3 loop: CASSVTGGGSYEQYF. In DNA, the CDR3 is TGTGCCAGCAGCGTAACAGGGGGGGGTTCCTACGAGCAGTACTTC.

This clone came up once. The chain has TRBV19 and TRBJ1-1, with 9 bases fitting TRBD1. The CDR3 sequence is 14 residues long. CDR1 is LNHDA and CDR2 is SQIVND in the germline V gene (reference sequence). V shed 9 bases, J shed 7 bases, and the junction held 12 bases outside the gene matches. Written as DNA, the CDR3 is TGTGCCAGCTCCGGGACAGGGTATTTTGGTGAAGCTTTCTTT. It is translated as CASSGTGYFGEAFF.

The chain combines TRBV5-1 with TRBJ2-7; no firm D call. The CDR3 loop spans 13 amino acids. The ends were cut back, 4 bases at V and 2 bases at J, with 10 bases in the middle. Per germline, CDR1 SGHRS and CDR2 YFSETQ. CDR3 nucleotides: TGCGCCAGCAGCACCACTAAGCCCTACGAGCAGTACTTC. Protein product: CASSTTKPYEQYF.

The V call is TRBV11-2, the J call TRBJ2-3, with TRBD2 as a possible D gene (6 bases). The germline V gene has CDR1 SGHAT and CDR2 FQNNGV. The CDR3 has 15 residues. V was pared by 2 bases and J by 1 base, with 10 bases between. The CDR3 region is CASSLFGGGTDTQYF. Written as DNA, the CDR3 is TGTGCCAGCAGCTTATTTGGCGGGGGCACAGATACGCAGTATTTT. The variable domain in full, completed from reference TRBV11-2 and TRBJ2-3, reads EAGVAQSPRYKIIEKRQSVAFWCNPISGHATLYWYQQILGQGPKLLIQFQNNGVVDDSQLPKDRFSAERLKGVDSTLKIQPAKLEDSAVYLCASSLFGGGTDTQYFGPGTRLTVL.

The rearrangement links TRBV6-5 to TRBJ2-7; 11 bases match TRBD2. Germline V gene lookup returns CDR1 MNHEY and CDR2 SVGAGI. After removal of 0 bases from V and 6 bases from J, the junction contained 4 bases not matched to a gene. CDR3 length: 15 amino acids. CDR3 loop: CASSYSSGRGLEQYF. The CDR3, as DNA: TGTGCCAGCAGTTACTCTAGCGGGAGGGGGCTCGAGCAGTACTTC.

The rearrangement joins TRBV18 to TRBJ1-1, with 11 bases fitting TRBD1. Per germline, CDR1 KGHSH and CDR2 LQKENI. The CDR3 is 14 amino acids. J was trimmed by 4 bases and V by 3 bases; bases with no gene match: 1. The CDR3 DNA is TGTGCCAGCTCACCGGGACAGGGGGTCACTGAAGCTTTCTTT. The encoded protein is CASSPGQGVTEAFF.